This is a list of T cell receptor beta chains from one sample in a study of blood T cell repertoires in COVID-19. The repertoire was sequenced with immunoSEQ multiplex PCR; TCRdb's copy has only in-frame clones and lacks some. The table records about 190,000 clones, around 84% of them present only once. The sample taken for sequencing was peripheral blood. These receptors were obtained from a human donor in a cohort sampled during active COVID-19. Each CDR3 is given with its conserved first and last residue. The D gene is left open where the match is weak. Size values are once, few and many counts, or a class for expanded clones, and some rows have none.

D gene | J gene | clone size | V gene | CDR3 DNA | CDR3 protein
TRBD1 | TRBJ2-1 | . | TRBV5-1 | TGCGCCAGCAGCTTCGACAGGGCCAATGAGCAGTTCTTC | CASSFDRANEQFF
. | TRBJ2-1 | . | TRBV3-1/TRBV3-2 | TGTGCCAGCAGCCAAGATTCCCTAGCGATAGGGTCCTACAATGAGCAGTTCTTC | CASSQDSLAIGSYNEQFF
TRBD2 | TRBJ2-1 | . | TRBV5-4 | TGTGCCAGCAGCTTGGGGGAGGCTAGCGGGAGGGATGAGCAGTTCTTC | CASSLGEASGRDEQFF
. | TRBJ2-7 | . | TRBV3-1/TRBV3-2 | TGTGCCAGCAGCCCCGGGGGAGCGGGGCAGTACTTC | CASSPGGAGQYF
TRBD1 | TRBJ1-2 | . | TRBV28 | TGTGCCAGCAGTTTGCAGACAGGGATTAACTATGGCTACACCTTC | CASSLQTGINYGYTF
. | TRBJ2-7 | . | TRBV7-6 | TGTGCCAGCAGCTTTAAATCTCCCCACGAGCAGTACTTC | CASSFKSPHEQYF
TRBD1 | TRBJ2-1 | . | TRBV19 | TGTGCCAGTAGTGCAGGGGGACATGAGCAGTTCTTC | CASSAGGHEQFF
TRBD2 | TRBJ2-2 | . | TRBV7-6 | TGTGCCAGCAGCTTAGGGACTAGCGACACCGGGGAGCTGTTTTTT | CASSLGTSDTGELFF
. | TRBJ1-2 | . | TRBV25-1 | TGTGCCAGCAGTGAATACGGGGGTATAGGAGGCTACACCTTC | CASSEYGGIGGYTF
. | TRBJ2-2 | . | TRBV2 | TGTGCCAGCTTTCGTTCAGGGAACACCGGGGAGCTGTTTTTT | CASFRSGNTGELFF
. | TRBJ2-3 | . | TRBV9 | TGTGCCAGCAGCGTAGGAGGCACAGATACGCAGTATTTT | CASSVGGTDTQYF
. | TRBJ1-2 | . | TRBV15 | TGTGCCACCAGCAGAGATCTATCGACAGTAGAGTCCCTCTTC | CATSRDLSTVESLF
TRBD1 | TRBJ1-2 | . | TRBV9 | TGTGCCAGCAGCGTAGAGGGACAGAGCTATGGCTACACCTTC | CASSVEGQSYGYTF
TRBD1 | TRBJ2-4 | . | TRBV19 | TGTGCCAGTAGCAACAGGGGATTAGCCAAAAACATTCAGTACTTC | CASSNRGLAKNIQYF
. | TRBJ2-4 | . | TRBV29-1 | TGCAGCGTTGAATTGAAAGGAGGTGGCATTCAGTACTTC | CSVELKGGGIQYF
. | TRBJ2-1 | . | TRBV19 | TGTGCCAGTAGTATAGTCAGGGGGGAAACCTACAATGAGCAGTTCTTC | CASSIVRGETYNEQFF
TRBD1 | TRBJ1-5 | . | TRBV5-1 | TGCGCCAGCAGCCCCGGGACAGTTTATAGCAATCAGCCCCAGCATTTT | CASSPGTVYSNQPQHF
. | TRBJ2-3 | . | TRBV5-1 | TGCGCCAGCAATGGAGGGCTGGATACGCAGTATTTT | CASNGGLDTQYF
. | TRBJ1-2 | . | TRBV6-6 | TGTGCCAGCAGCTCTGATACAGGGCGCGGCTACACCTTC | CASSSDTGRGYTF
TRBD1 | TRBJ1-1 | . | TRBV19 | TGTGCGAGTGGGGACAGGGGATCGGGCATGAACACTGAAGCTTTCTTT | CASGDRGSGMNTEAFF
TRBD1 | TRBJ1-2 | . | TRBV5-4 | TGTGCCAGCAGCTTTAGCACAGGGGGAAGCTCTTATGGCTACACCTTC | CASSFSTGGSSYGYTF
. | TRBJ2-1 | . | TRBV9 | TGTGCCAGCAGCGTAGGTGCGGGAAATGAGCAGTTCTTC | CASSVGAGNEQFF
TRBD1 | TRBJ1-2 | once | TRBV7-9 | TGTGCCAGCAGCTACCGGGACAGCCTCTATGGCTACACCTTC | CASSYRDSLYGYTF
. | TRBJ2-7 | . | TRBV28 | TGTGCCAGCAGTTCAGGCTTTCGCGAGCAGTACTTC | CASSSGFREQYF
. | TRBJ1-1 | . | TRBV2 | TGTGCCAGCAGTGTTTCAGGGCTCGACAACACTGAAGCTTTCTTT | CASSVSGLDNTEAFF
TRBD1 | TRBJ1-5 | . | TRBV3-1/TRBV3-2 | TGTGCCAGCAGCCAAGGGTGGACAGGGACGTTAGGTCAGCCCCAGCATTTT | CASSQGWTGTLGQPQHF
. | TRBJ2-3 | . | TRBV7-9 | TGTGCCAGCAGCCGTATACGATCGAAGGGGGATACGCAGTATTTT | CASSRIRSKGDTQYF
TRBD2 | TRBJ2-1 | . | TRBV27 | TGTGCCAGCCGGTTGGGACTAGCCGGAGGGCTATTTGGCAATGAGCAGTTCTTC | CASRLGLAGGLFGNEQFF
. | TRBJ2-7 | . | TRBV28 | TGTGCCAGCAGTTTATGGCAGGGCTACGAGCAGTACTTC | CASSLWQGYEQYF
TRBD1 | TRBJ2-5 | many | TRBV30 | TGTGCCTGGAGTGTTAAAGAGCCGGGACAGGGGATCTGGGAGACCCAGTACTTC | CAWSVKEPGQGIWETQYF
TRBD1 | TRBJ2-7 | . | TRBV7-9 | TGTGCCAGCAGTAATAGACAGGGTTCCGAGCAGTACTTC | CASSNRQGSEQYF
. | TRBJ1-1 | . | TRBV2 | TGTGCCAGCAGCCCGACAGGCGGGAACACTGAAGCTTTCTTT | CASSPTGGNTEAFF
. | TRBJ1-1 | . | TRBV5-1 | TGCGCCAGCAGCTTTCAGACAGAGAACACTGAAGCTTTCTTT | CASSFQTENTEAFF
. | TRBJ2-1 | . | TRBV15 | TGTGCCACCAGCAGAACAGGGTCAGGCGAGCAGTTCTTC | CATSRTGSGEQFF
. | TRBJ2-5 | . | TRBV6-6 | TGTGCCAGCAGACCTTCCGCGGGACGGGAGACCCAGTACTTC | CASRPSAGRETQYF
. | TRBJ2-2 | few | TRBV11-2 | TGTGCCAGCAGCTTAGCGAATCAGGCCGGGGAGCTGTTTTTT | CASSLANQAGELFF
. | TRBJ2-5 | . | TRBV7-2 | TGTGCCAGCAGCTTAGTTTTTTCGCGGCGGTCTCGAAACTTC | CASSLVFSRRSRNF
TRBD2 | TRBJ2-2 | . | TRBV9 | TGTGCCAGCAGCGTAGGGCGGGAGACCGGGGAGCTGTTTTTT | CASSVGRETGELFF
. | TRBJ1-2 | . | TRBV18 | TGTGCCAGCTCCCCCTCGGGAGACAGCCTATATGGCTACACCTTC | CASSPSGDSLYGYTF
TRBD1 | TRBJ2-3 | . | TRBV6-5 | TGTGCCAGCAACCCACAGGGGGCCGGCACAGATACGCAGTATTTT | CASNPQGAGTDTQYF
. | TRBJ2-5 | once | TRBV29-1 | TGCAGCGTTGCGCGGGAGACCCAGTACTTC | CSVARETQYF
. | TRBJ2-2 | few | TRBV18 | TGTGCCAGCTCACCGAGGGGGACAAACACCGGGGAGCTGTTTTTT | CASSPRGTNTGELFF
TRBD2 | TRBJ2-1 | . | TRBV12-3/TRBV12-4 | TGTGCCAGCAGTGGAGCGGGATACAATGAGCAGTTCTTC | CASSGAGYNEQFF
. | TRBJ2-6 | . | TRBV5-1 | TGCGCCAGCAGCTTGGCCGGGTCTGGGGCCAACGTCCTGACTTTC | CASSLAGSGANVLTF
. | TRBJ1-2 | . | TRBV3-1/TRBV3-2 | TGTGCCAGCAGCCAAGGGTCTAGGGGCTACACCTTC | CASSQGSRGYTF
TRBD1 | TRBJ2-7 | . | TRBV5-1 | TGCGCCAGCAGCTCGACAGGGACGGTTTACGAGCAGTACTTC | CASSSTGTVYEQYF
. | TRBJ2-5 | . | TRBV7-8 | TGTGCCAGCAGCACACACAGGGGACTCTACCGGGGGAATCAAGAGACCCAGTACTTC | CASSTHRGLYRGNQETQYF
. | TRBJ1-2 | . | TRBV7-8 | TGTGCCAGCAGTCCTAGGGGCCGGCAGGGGAACTATGGCTACACCTTC | CASSPRGRQGNYGYTF
. | TRBJ2-5 | . | TRBV19 | TGTGCCAGTAAGCTCCAGGGGAAGCAAGAGACCCAGTACTTC | CASKLQGKQETQYF
. | TRBJ2-5 | . | TRBV5-1 | TGCGCCAGCAGCTCGGCCAGGGAGGTGGAGACCCAGTACTTC | CASSSAREVETQYF